These T cell receptor beta chains were read from a single sample in a study of CD8+ T cells in alopecia areata. Libraries were prepared by immunoSEQ multiplex PCR; TCRdb keeps only in-frame clonotypes and omits some of them. The data show about 180,000 clones, 50% to 60% seen once. Sequencing used CD4+ T cells sorted from blood, obtained at week 0. The receptors derive from a human donor with alopecia areata. CDR3s include the opening cysteine and the closing phenylalanine or tryptophan. Clone sizes are given selectively: once, few, many, or a class where the clone is expanded.

16	TRBJ2-2	TRBV27	.	CASSSAGTGVTGELFF
14	TRBJ2-1	TRBV15	.	CATSSDQYYNEQFF
13	TRBJ2-3	TRBV29-1	.	CSVRGVRTDTQYF
12	TRBJ2-5	TRBV11-2	.	CASSLAPETQYF
13	TRBJ1-1	TRBV14	.	CASSLMISGEAFF
14	TRBJ1-2	TRBV19	.	CASTRRERGYGYTF
12	TRBJ1-5	TRBV30	.	CAWSVPSGPQHF
12	TRBJ2-4	TRBV5-1	once	CASSGGRDIQYF
14	TRBJ1-1	TRBV7-9	once	CASSHTGQHPEAFF
15	TRBJ1-1	TRBV4-1	.	CASSRPGQMNTEAFF
14	TRBJ2-1	TRBV7-6	.	CASSFFLGGAEQFF
14	TRBJ2-6	TRBV6-5	once	CASSYSSGANVLTF
17	TRBJ1-1	TRBV5-6	.	CASSQGQTVIPNTEAFF
17	TRBJ1-2	TRBV4-1	.	CASSQLTGTIANYGYTF
15	TRBJ2-5	TRBV27	many	CASSWDRGAEETQYF
14	TRBJ2-1	TRBV5-6	few	CASSLVGREGEQFF
14	TRBJ2-7	TRBV11-2	.	CASSLEPGFGEQYF
14	TRBJ1-2	TRBV5-1	.	CASSPGDRNYGYTF
14	TRBJ2-5	TRBV10-3	.	CAISLGQDQETQYF
13	TRBJ1-1	TRBV5-1	.	CASSFQGGTEAFF
13	TRBJ2-7	TRBV29-1	.	CSAARDRQGEQYF
12	TRBJ1-4	TRBV30	.	CAWSDQREKLFF
14	TRBJ2-7	TRBV6-6	.	CASSYPGEAYEQYF
19	TRBJ2-6	TRBV7-9	few	CASSSRQGTPYSGANVLTF
14	TRBJ2-5	TRBV29-1	.	CSVEEARAQETQYF
16	TRBJ1-2	TRBV13	.	CASSQAWARSNYGYTF
13	TRBJ1-2	TRBV6-5	few	CASRLRTERSYTF
15	TRBJ2-1	TRBV10-3	few	CAISDGGGEYNEQFF
13	TRBJ1-2	TRBV2	few	CASSSTGNYGYTF
14	TRBJ1-6	TRBV18	.	CASSPEGVGPPLHF
13	TRBJ2-5	TRBV2	.	CASFRDSQETQYF
14	TRBJ2-7	TRBV10-3	.	CAISAGTGVYEQYF
13	TRBJ1-2	TRBV4-1	.	CASSQAGRNGYTF
12	TRBJ2-3	TRBV9	.	CASRDNGDTQYF
14	TRBJ2-5	TRBV30	.	CAWKRGYEGETQYF
15	TRBJ2-5	TRBV4-1	once	CASSQDPRGQETQYF
13	TRBJ2-3	TRBV15	.	CATSRDKTDTQYF
12	TRBJ2-7	TRBV10-3	once	CAISRQGYEQYF
14	TRBJ2-5	TRBV5-1	few	CASSPRTGGETQYF
13	TRBJ2-3	TRBV25-1	.	CASSTPGADTQYF
13	TRBJ1-1	TRBV27	.	CASSPRATGEAFF
14	TRBJ2-5	TRBV6-1	.	CASRKRQIQETQYF
14	TRBJ1-4	TRBV13	few	CASSSPRRSEKLFF
15	TRBJ2-2	TRBV15	.	CATSTSHRPSGELFF
16	TRBJ2-5	TRBV4-2	few	CASSPGVAGIQETQYF
13	TRBJ1-2	TRBV7-3	.	CASSDGTGAGYTF
13	TRBJ2-6	TRBV13	.	CASSLSGANVLTF
12	TRBJ1-1	TRBV12-5	.	CASGRPEAEAFF
14	TRBJ1-4	TRBV5-1	once	CASNNRGPGEKLFF
13	TRBJ1-4	TRBV30	.	CAWSARPNEKLFF
13	TRBJ2-1	TRBV5-1	few	CASRTPPGNEQFF
13	TRBJ1-2	TRBV18	.	CASSPSQPYGYTF
14	TRBJ1-5	TRBV7-2	once	CASSYRDRGWPQHF
14	TRBJ2-3	TRBV5-1	once	CASSLDRTGDTQYF
16	TRBJ1-2	TRBV6-6	.	CASSYPAGQDLYGYTF
18	TRBJ2-2	TRBV15	.	CATSRDGRVGSRSGELFF
13	TRBJ1-5	TRBV6-6	many	CASSLRQNQPQHF
12	TRBJ2-5	TRBV10-3	few	CATEDRGETQYF
11	TRBJ1-2	TRBV20-1	.	CSVGQSYGYTF